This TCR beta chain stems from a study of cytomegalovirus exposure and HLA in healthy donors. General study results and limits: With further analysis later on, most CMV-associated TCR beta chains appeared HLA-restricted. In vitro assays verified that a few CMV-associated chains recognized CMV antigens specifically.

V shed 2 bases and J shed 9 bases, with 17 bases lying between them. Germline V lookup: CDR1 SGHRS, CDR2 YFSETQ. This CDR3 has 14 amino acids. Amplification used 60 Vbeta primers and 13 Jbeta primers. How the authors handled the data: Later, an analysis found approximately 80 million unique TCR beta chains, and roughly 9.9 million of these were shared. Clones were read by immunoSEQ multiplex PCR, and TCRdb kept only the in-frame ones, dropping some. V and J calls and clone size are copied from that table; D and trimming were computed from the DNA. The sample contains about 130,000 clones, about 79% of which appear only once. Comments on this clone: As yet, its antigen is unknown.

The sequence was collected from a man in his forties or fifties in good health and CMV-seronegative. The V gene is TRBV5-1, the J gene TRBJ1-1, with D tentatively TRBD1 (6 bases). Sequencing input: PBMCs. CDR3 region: CASSLPGGDTKAFF. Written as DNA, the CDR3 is TGCGCCAGCAGCTTACCAGGTGGGGACACGAAAGCTTTCTTT.